This T cell receptor (beta chain) derives from a study of post-analysis software for immune sequencing data. Notes on this clonotype: Its cognate antigen is unknown.

The authors incorporated unique molecular identifiers into the TCR beta cDNA libraries. The source material, about 0.95 to 10 million T cells, gave rise to 450,000 to 550,000 cDNA molecules. MiXCR, run by TCRdb on the PCR reads, gives a single entry per CDR3 protein. Counted here are 400,000 to 500,000 distinct CDR3 sequences, about 39% occurring once; the ten biggest clones make up 7.6%. Notes on the study in general: Comparison of patients with controls showed roughly five TRBV segments more frequent in patients, TRBV5-6, TRBV5-1 and TRBV20-1 among them. Clustering by F measure revealed strong co-clustering among samples prepared together in one batch. Patients with multiple sclerosis recorded significantly lower normalized Chao1 diversity than controls, the study found.

V lost 0 bases and J 5 bases, leaving 10 bases between the germline ends. The CDR3 covers 14 residues. The TCR originated in a girl aged 2-10 years with multiple sclerosis. The chain has TRBV12-3 or TRBV12-4 and TRBJ2-5; no clear D gene. Sequencing input: blood. The CDR3 bases are TGTGCCAGCAGTTTAGCAGGGCAGGAGGAGACCCAGTACTTC. This sequence encodes CASSLAGQEETQYF.